The 2 T cell receptor beta chains presented below share a single source sample, sequenced in a study of blood T cells in healthy people across ages. Using a J-beta primer mix together with a sample-barcoded 5' primer, a second PCR was run for about 6 to 12 cycles. Each CDR3 protein gets one entry after TCRdb re-called the 5' RACE reads with MiXCR. The sample holds over a million distinct CDR3 sequences, around 59% seen once. Material for sequencing was blood. These TCRs come from a man aged 18 to 30 in good health.

The gene calls are TRBV24-1 and TRBJ2-1; 7 nucleotides match TRBD2. The trim removed 2 bases at V and 2 bases at J, leaving 5 bases unmatched. Looked up from germline, CDR1 is KGHDR and CDR2 is SFDVKD. The length of the CDR3 is 16 residues. The CDR3 is CATSDSSGATYNEQFF. In DNA form, the CDR3 reads TGTGCCACCAGTGATTCTAGCGGAGCCACCTACAATGAGCAGTTCTTC.

The chain combines TRBV4-2 with TRBJ2-3; 14 nucleotides match TRBD2. Germline CDR1 is LGHNA and CDR2 is YNFKEQ. The ends lost 5 bases at V and 6 bases at J; junction bases unmatched: 13. CDR3 size: 18 residues. CDR3 region: CASSASGTSGGTVDTQYF. The CDR3 nucleotides read TGTGCCAGCAGCGCCTCCGGGACTAGCGGGGGTACCGTGGATACGCAGTATTTT.